This TCR beta chain was found in a study of molecular identifiers for immune sequencing clone quantification. TCRdb itself ran the PCR reads through MiXCR, one entry per CDR3 protein. Altogether fewer than 25,000 distinct CDR3 sequences are present, 20% to 25% being singletons, with the ten largest covering 5% to 7%. This CDR3 has 13 residues. Germline loops: CDR1 SEHNR, CDR2 FQNEAQ (reference sequence). V lost 6 bases to trimming and J lost 4 bases; unmatched junction nucleotides: 2. CD8+CD4-CCR7+CD45RA+ cells were sorted as naive CD8 T cells. This clonotype was seen many times. Its target is unknown. Study findings and constraints: Highly expanded clone sizes could be underestimated by identical TCR molecules that share a barcode. One cell's worth of spiked Jurkat TCR RNA was reportedly detectable among 1 million or so naive cells. Clones that exceeded 20 RNA copies held over 99% of effector molecules, yet under 1% in naive cells.

The TCR sequence derives from a human donor in good health. Some libraries in this study had Jurkat cell RNA spiked in. Sequenced: naive CD8+ T cells from blood, with Jurkat cell RNA spiked in. Subset: FACS-sorted CD8+CD4-CCR7+CD45RA+ naive T cells. The chain has TRBV7-9 and TRBJ2-5, with 10 bases aligning to TRBD1. The CDR3 spells CASRTGGGETQYF. The CDR3 coding sequence is TGTGCCAGCAGGACAGGGGGCGGAGAGACCCAGTACTTC.